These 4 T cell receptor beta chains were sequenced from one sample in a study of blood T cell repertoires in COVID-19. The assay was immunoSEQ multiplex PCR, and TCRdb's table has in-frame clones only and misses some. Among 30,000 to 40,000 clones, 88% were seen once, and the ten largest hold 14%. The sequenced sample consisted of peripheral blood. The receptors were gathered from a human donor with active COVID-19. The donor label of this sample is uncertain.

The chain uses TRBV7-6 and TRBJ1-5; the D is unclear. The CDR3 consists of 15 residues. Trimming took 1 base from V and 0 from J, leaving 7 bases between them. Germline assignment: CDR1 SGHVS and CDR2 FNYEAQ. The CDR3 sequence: CASSLGSNSNQPQHF. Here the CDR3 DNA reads TGTGCCAGCAGCTTAGGGAGTAATAGCAATCAGCCCCAGCATTTT.

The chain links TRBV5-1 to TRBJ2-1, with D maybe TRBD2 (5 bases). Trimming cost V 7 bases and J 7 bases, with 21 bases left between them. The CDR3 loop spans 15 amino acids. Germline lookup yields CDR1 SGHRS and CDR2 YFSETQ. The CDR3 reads CASGRHTSSGNEQFF. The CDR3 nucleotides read TGCGCCAGCGGACGTCACACTAGTTCTGGGAATGAGCAGTTCTTC.

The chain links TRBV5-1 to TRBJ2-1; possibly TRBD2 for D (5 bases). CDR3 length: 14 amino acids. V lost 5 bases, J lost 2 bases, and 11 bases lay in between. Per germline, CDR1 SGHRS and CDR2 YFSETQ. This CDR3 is CASRPDSPYNEQFF. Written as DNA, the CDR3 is TGCGCCAGCAGACCGGACTCACCCTACAATGAGCAGTTCTTC.

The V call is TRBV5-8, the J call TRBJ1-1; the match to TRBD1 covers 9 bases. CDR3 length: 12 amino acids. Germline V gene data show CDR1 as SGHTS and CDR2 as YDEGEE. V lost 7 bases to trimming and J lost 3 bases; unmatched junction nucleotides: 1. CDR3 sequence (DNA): TGTGCCAGCGGACAGGGGTACACTGAAGCTTTCTTT. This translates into CASGQGYTEAFF.